The sequence of this T cell receptor (beta chain) was determined in a study of cytotoxic CD8 clonotypes in ibrutinib-treated CLL. Whole-study findings and limits: Baseline clonality, above age-matched healthy donor levels, tracked circulating CD8+ T-cell counts.

With 10 bases removed from V and 3 bases from J, the gap between germline ends came to 13 bases. Germline CDR1 is MDHEN and CDR2 is SYDVKM. This CDR3 has 13 residues. As to this clone: The antigen is not known.

Frozen-stored PBMCs produced 1.5 to 2.5 micrograms of genomic DNA for TCR beta libraries. The repertoire was sequenced with immunoSEQ multiplex PCR; TCRdb's copy has only in-frame clones and lacks some. Of almost 250,000 clones listed, roughly 70% are singletons. Sequencing used PBMCs, obtained after 24 months of ibrutinib treatment. The sequence was collected from a human donor with chronic lymphocytic leukemia. This chain joins TRBV28 and TRBJ1-5, with unresolved D. CDR3 amino acids: CAIQLRDNQPQHF. The CDR3 DNA reads TGTGCCATCCAACTTCGGGACAATCAGCCCCAGCATTTT.